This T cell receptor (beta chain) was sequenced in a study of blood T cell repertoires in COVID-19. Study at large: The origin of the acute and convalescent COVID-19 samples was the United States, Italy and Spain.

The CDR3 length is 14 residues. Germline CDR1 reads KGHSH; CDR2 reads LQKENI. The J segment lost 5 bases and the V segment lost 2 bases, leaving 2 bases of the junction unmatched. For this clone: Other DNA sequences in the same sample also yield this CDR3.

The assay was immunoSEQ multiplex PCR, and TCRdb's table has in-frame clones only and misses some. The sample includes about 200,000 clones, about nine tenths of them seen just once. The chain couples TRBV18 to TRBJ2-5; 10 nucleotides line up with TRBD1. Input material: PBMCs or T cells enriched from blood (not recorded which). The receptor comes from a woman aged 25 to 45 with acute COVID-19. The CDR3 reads CASSPGDRGETQYF. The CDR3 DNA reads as TGTGCCAGCTCACCAGGGGACAGGGGCGAGACCCAGTACTTC.